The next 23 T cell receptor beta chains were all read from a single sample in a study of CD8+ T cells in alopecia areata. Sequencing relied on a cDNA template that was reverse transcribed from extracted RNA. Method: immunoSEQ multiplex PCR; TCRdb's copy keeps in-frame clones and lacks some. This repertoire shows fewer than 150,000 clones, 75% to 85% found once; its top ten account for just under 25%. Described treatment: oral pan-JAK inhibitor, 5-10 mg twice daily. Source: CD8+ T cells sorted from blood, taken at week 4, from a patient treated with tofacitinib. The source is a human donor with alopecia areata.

CDR3: CASTRGGVNYNEQFF. The CDR3 nucleotides read TGTGCCTCTACGCGAGGAGGGGTCAACTACAATGAGCAGTTCTTC. The gene calls are TRBV19 and TRBJ2-1, with D perhaps TRBD2 (6 bases). Per germline, CDR1 LNHDA and CDR2 SQIVND (reference sequence). The CDR3 contains 15 residues. V lost 11 bases and J lost 3, with 20 bases in between.

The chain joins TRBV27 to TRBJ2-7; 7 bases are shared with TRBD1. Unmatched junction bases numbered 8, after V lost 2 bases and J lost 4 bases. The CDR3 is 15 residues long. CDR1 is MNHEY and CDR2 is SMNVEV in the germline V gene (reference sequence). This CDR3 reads CASSLLTGQGYEQYF. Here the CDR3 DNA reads TGTGCCAGCAGTTTACTGACAGGGCAAGGGTACGAGCAGTACTTC.

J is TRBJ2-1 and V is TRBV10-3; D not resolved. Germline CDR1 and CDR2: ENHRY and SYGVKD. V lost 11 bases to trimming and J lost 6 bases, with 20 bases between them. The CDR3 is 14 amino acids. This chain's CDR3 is CAVNRAALGNEQFF. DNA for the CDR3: TGTGCCGTAAATCGAGCCGCGCTGGGCAATGAGCAGTTCTTC.

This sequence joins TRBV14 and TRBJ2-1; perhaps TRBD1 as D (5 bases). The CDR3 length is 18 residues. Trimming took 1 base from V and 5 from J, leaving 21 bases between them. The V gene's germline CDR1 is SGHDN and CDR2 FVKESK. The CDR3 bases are TGTGCCAGCAGCCAAGGTGGTAGGGGCTTAATTGTTGACAATGAGCAGTTCTTC. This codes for CASSQGGRGLIVDNEQFF.

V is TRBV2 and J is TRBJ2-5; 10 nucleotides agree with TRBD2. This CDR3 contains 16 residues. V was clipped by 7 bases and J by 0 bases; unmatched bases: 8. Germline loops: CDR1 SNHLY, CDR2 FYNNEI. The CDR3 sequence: CASMYGTSVYQETQYF. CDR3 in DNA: TGTGCCAGCATGTACGGGACTAGCGTATACCAAGAGACCCAGTACTTC.

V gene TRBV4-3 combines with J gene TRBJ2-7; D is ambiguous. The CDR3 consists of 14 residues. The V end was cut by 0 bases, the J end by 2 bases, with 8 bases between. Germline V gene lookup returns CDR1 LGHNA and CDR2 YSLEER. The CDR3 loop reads CASSQESWAYEQYF. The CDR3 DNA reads TGCGCCAGCAGCCAAGAGAGCTGGGCCTACGAGCAGTACTTC.

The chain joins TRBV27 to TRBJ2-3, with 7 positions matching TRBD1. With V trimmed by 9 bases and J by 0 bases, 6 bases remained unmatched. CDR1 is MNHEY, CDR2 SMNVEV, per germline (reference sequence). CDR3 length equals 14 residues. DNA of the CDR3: TGTGCCAGAGAGGGGGCAGGGAGCACAGATACGCAGTATTTT. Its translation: CAREGAGSTDTQYF.

This CDR3 reads CAWSVAWANEQYF. In nucleotides, the CDR3 is TGTGCCTGGAGTGTAGCTTGGGCGAACGAGCAGTACTTC. The rearrangement links TRBV30 to TRBJ2-7; D gene ambiguous. The CDR3 extends over 13 amino acids. Trimming removed 0 bases at V and 5 bases at J, with 11 bases between. Germline CDR1 GTSNPN, CDR2 SVGIG (reference sequence).

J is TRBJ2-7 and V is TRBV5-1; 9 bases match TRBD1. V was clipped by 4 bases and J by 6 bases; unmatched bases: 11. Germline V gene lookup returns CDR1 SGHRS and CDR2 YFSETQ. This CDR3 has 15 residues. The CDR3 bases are TGCGCCAGCAGCCTCGATGGGACAGGGCTCTCCGAGCAGTACTTC. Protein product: CASSLDGTGLSEQYF.

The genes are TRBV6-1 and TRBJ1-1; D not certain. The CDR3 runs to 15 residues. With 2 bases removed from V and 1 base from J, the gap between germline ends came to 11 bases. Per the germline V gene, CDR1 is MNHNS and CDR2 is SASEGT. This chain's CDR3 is CASSEFLHQNTEAFF. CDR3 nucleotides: TGTGCCAGCAGTGAATTTCTACACCAGAACACTGAAGCTTTCTTT.

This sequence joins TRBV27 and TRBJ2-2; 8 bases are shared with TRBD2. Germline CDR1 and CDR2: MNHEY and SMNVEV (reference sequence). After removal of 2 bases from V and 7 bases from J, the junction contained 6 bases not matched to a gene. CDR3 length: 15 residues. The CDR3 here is CASSLMRGANGELFF. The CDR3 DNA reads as TGTGCCAGCAGTTTAATGCGGGGGGCAAACGGGGAGCTGTTTTTT.

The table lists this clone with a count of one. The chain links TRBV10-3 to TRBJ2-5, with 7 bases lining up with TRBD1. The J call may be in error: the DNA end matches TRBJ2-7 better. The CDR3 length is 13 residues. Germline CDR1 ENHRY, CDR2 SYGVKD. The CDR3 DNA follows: TGTGCCATCAGACCGGGACAGATCTTCGAGCAGTACTTC. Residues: CAIRPGQIFEQYF.

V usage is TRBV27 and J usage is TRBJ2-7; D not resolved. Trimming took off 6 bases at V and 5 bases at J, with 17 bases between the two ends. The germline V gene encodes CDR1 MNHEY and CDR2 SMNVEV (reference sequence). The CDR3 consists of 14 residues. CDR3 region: CASSLRVWDDEQYF. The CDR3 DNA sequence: TGTGCCAGCAGCCTCCGGGTGTGGGATGACGAGCAGTACTTC.

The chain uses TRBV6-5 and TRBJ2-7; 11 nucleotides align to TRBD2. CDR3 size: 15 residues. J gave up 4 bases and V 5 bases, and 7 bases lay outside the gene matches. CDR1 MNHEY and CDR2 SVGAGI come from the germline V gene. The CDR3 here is CASSLAGGGPYEQYF. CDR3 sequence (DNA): TGTGCCAGCAGTCTAGCGGGGGGTGGCCCTTACGAGCAGTACTTC.

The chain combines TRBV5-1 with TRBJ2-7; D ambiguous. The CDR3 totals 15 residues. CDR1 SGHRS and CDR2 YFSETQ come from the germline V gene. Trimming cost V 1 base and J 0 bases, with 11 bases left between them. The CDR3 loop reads CASSLSAGDSYEQYF. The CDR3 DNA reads TGCGCCAGCAGCTTGTCAGCAGGAGACTCCTACGAGCAGTACTTC.

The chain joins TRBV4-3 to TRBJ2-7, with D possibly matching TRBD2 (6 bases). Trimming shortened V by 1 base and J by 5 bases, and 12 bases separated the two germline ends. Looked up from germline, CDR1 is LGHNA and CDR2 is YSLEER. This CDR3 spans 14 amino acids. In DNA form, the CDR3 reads TGCGCCAGCAGCCAAGCAAAGGGACTCGACGAGCAGTACTTC. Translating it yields CASSQAKGLDEQYF.

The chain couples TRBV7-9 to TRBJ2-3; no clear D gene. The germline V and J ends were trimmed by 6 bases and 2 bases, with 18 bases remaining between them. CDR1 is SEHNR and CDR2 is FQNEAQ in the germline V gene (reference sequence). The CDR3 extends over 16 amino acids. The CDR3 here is CASSKNSVGNTDTQYF. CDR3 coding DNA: TGTGCCAGCAGTAAGAACAGCGTGGGGAACACAGATACGCAGTATTTT.

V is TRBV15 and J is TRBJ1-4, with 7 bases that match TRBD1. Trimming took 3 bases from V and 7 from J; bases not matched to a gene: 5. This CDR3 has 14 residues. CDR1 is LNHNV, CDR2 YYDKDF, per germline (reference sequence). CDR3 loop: CATSSPDRVEKLFF. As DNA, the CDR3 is TGTGCCACCAGCAGCCCCGACAGGGTTGAAAAACTGTTTTTT.

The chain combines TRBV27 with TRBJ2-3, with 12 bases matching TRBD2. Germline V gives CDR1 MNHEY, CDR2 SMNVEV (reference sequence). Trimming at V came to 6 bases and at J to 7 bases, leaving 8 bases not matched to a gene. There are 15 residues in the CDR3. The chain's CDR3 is CASSPLAGGRYTQYF. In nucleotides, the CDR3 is TGTGCCAGCAGCCCACTAGCGGGGGGCAGGTATACGCAGTATTTT.

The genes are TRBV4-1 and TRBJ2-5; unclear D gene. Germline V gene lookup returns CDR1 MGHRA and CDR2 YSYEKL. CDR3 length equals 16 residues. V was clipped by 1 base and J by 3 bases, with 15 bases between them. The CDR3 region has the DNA TGCGCCAGCAGCCAAGTATTTACTCTTGGAGAAGAGACCCAGTACTTC. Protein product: CASSQVFTLGEETQYF.

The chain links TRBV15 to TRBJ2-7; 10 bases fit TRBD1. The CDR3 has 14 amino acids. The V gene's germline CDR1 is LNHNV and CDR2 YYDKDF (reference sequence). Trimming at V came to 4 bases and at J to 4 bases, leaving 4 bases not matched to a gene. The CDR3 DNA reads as TGTGCCACCAGCAAAGACAGGGGGCTGTACGAGCAGTACTTC. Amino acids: CATSKDRGLYEQYF.

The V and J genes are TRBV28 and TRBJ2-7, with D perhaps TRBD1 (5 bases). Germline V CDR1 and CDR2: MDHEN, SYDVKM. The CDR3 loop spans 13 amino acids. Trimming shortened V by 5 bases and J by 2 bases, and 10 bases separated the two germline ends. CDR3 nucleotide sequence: TGTGCCAGCAGTCCAAAGACAGCCTACGAGCAGTACTTC. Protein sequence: CASSPKTAYEQYF.

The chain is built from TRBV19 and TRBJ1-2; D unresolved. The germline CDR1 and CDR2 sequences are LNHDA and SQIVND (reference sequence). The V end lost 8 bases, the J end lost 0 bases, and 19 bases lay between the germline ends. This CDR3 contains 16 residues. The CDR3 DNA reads TGTGCCAGTCCCCGTCATCTCCTCGCCCCTAACTATGGCTACACCTTC. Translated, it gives CASPRHLLAPNYGYTF.